These 22 T cell receptor beta chains share one sample of origin, sequenced in a study of graft-versus-host responses after intestinal transplantation. Sequenced by immunoSEQ multiplex PCR; TCRdb stores in-frame clones only, minus some. Among about 39,000 clones listed, roughly 93% were seen once. The starting material was PBMCs, obtained nearly 750 days after intestinal transplantation. The receptors were sampled from a human patient who received an intestinal transplant, so some T cells may come from the graft donor.

This sequence joins TRBV29-1 and TRBJ1-5; D not resolved. The CDR3 extends over 13 amino acids. The V end was cut by 5 bases, the J end by 2 bases, with 10 bases between. CDR1 SQVTM and CDR2 ANQGSEA come from the germline V gene. The CDR3: CSVREFGNQPQHF. DNA of the CDR3: TGCAGCGTTCGGGAGTTCGGCAATCAGCCCCAGCATTTT.

This clone showed up just once. The chain employs TRBV7-9 and TRBJ2-2; 8 positions agree with TRBD2. The V and J ends lost 5 bases and 3 bases, in that order; junction bases with no gene match: 11. Germline V gene data show CDR1 as SEHNR and CDR2 as FQNEAQ (reference sequence). The length of the CDR3 is 17 residues. Here the CDR3 reads CASSPRPEREYTGELFF. For the CDR3, the DNA is TGTGCCAGCAGCCCAAGGCCAGAGCGGGAGTACACCGGGGAGCTGTTTTTT.

The rearrangement links TRBV2 to TRBJ1-2, with D unclear. Between the trimmed V and J ends, which lost 2 bases and 6 bases, there was a span of 7 bases. Germline V gives CDR1 SNHLY, CDR2 FYNNEI. The CDR3 contains 12 residues. CDR3 loop: CASSEWRDGYTF. CDR3 nucleotide sequence: TGTGCCAGCAGTGAATGGCGGGATGGCTACACCTTC.

This chain uses TRBV6-4 with TRBJ2-3; 10 nucleotides line up with TRBD2. The trim removed 4 bases at V and 4 bases at J, leaving 5 bases unmatched. CDR1 MRHNA and CDR2 SNTAGT come from the germline V gene. The CDR3 covers 15 residues. The CDR3 DNA follows: TGTGCCAGCAGTGCGCTAGCGGGAGTGCCAGATACGCAGTATTTT. Protein: CASSALAGVPDTQYF.

The rearrangement links TRBV18 to TRBJ1-6; TRBD1 matches 8 bases. Germline V CDR1 and CDR2: KGHSH, LQKENI. V lost 6 bases, J lost 7 bases, and 8 bases stayed unmatched. This CDR3 comprises 15 residues. The CDR3 coding sequence is TGTGCCAGCTCGGTCGGACAGGGAAAGAATTCACCCCTCCACTTT. Encoded protein: CASSVGQGKNSPLHF.

The V call is TRBV5-1, the J call TRBJ1-2, with TRBD1 matching over 8 bases. CDR1 SGHRS and CDR2 YFSETQ come from the germline V gene. Unmatched junction bases numbered 22, after V lost 6 bases and J lost 6 bases. The CDR3 covers 18 residues. The CDR3 bases are TGCGCCAGCACCAAAGGTTCCGGGACAGGACTTATTCTCGATGGCTACACCTTC. Translating it yields CASTKGSGTGLILDGYTF.

The CDR3 DNA reads TGCGCCAGCAGCTTAGAGGGTGAAGCTTTCTTT. Its protein is CASSLEGEAFF. The V call is TRBV5-1, the J call TRBJ1-1; D is ambiguous. The germline V gene encodes CDR1 SGHRS and CDR2 YFSETQ. V was shortened by 2 bases and J by 7 bases, with 6 bases between the two germline ends. The CDR3 runs to 11 residues.

The chain employs TRBV5-4 and TRBJ1-2, with 8 nucleotides matching TRBD1. The trim removed 3 bases at V and 8 bases at J, leaving 9 bases unmatched. CDR1 and CDR2 (germline): SGHNT, YYREEE (reference sequence). The CDR3 spans 14 residues. CDR3 amino acids: CASSSSDRALGYTF. The CDR3 DNA reads TGTGCCAGCAGCTCCTCGGACAGGGCTTTGGGCTACACCTTC.

This clone was picked up one time. This chain connects TRBV6-1 to TRBJ1-1; the match to TRBD1 covers 9 bases. Germline V gene lookup returns CDR1 MNHNS and CDR2 SASEGT. The J segment lost 12 bases and the V segment lost 5 bases, leaving 4 bases of the junction unmatched. CDR3 length equals 11 residues. The CDR3 DNA reads as TGTGCCAGCAGTTCAGACAGGGGGACTTTCTTT. It translates to CASSSDRGTFF.

This chain connects TRBV11-2 to TRBJ2-7; 7 nucleotides align to TRBD2. The CDR3 runs to 15 residues. The V and J ends lost 5 bases and 3 bases, in that order; junction bases with no gene match: 10. CDR1 and CDR2 (germline): SGHAT, FQNNGV. CDR3 protein: CASSAGVGDLYEQYF. In DNA, the CDR3 is TGTGCCAGCAGCGCGGGGGTGGGGGATCTCTACGAGCAGTACTTC.

The genes are TRBV4-1 and TRBJ2-2; D gene ambiguous. CDR3 length equals 13 residues. Germline V CDR1 and CDR2: MGHRA, YSYEKL. Trimming stripped 1 base from V and 4 bases from J, with 4 bases between. In DNA form, the CDR3 reads TGCGCCAGCAGCCAAGTGGGCACCGGGGAGCTGTTTTTT. This codes for CASSQVGTGELFF.

The genes are TRBV4-1 and TRBJ2-2; 9 bases map to TRBD1. The CDR3 consists of 15 residues. Germline V CDR1 and CDR2: MGHRA, YSYEKL. Losses at the gene ends were 4 bases for V and 5 bases for J; bases not matched to a gene: 5. CDR3 region: CASSRRTGETGELFF. The CDR3 DNA sequence: TGCGCCAGCAGCCGAAGGACAGGGGAGACCGGGGAGCTGTTTTTT.

This chain connects TRBV7-2 to TRBJ2-1; a possible D gene is TRBD2 (6 bases). The ends were cut back, 1 base at V and 9 bases at J, with 13 bases in the middle. Germline loops: CDR1 SGHTA, CDR2 FQGNSA. This CDR3 comprises 14 residues. The CDR3 region has the DNA TGTGCCAGCAGCTTAGGATCTGCCGGGGGTGAGCAGTTCTTC. It encodes CASSLGSAGGEQFF.

The genes are TRBV28 and TRBJ1-2; the match to TRBD1 covers 12 bases. V shed 6 bases and J 8 bases; nucleotides not matched to a gene: 10. The length of the CDR3 is 15 residues. CDR1 and CDR2 (germline): MDHEN, SYDVKM. CDR3 in DNA: TGTGCCAGCAGGCTCGAGGGACAGGGGGCTGAAGGCTACACCTTC. Its translation is CASRLEGQGAEGYTF.

V and J are TRBV7-3 and TRBJ2-7; 10 bases align to TRBD1. The germline V gene encodes CDR1 SGHTA and CDR2 FQGTGA. V was pared by 2 bases and J by 5 bases, with 3 bases of the junction left unmatched. This CDR3 spans 14 amino acids. This chain's CDR3 is CASSLGTGEDEQYF. For the CDR3, the DNA is TGTGCCAGCAGCTTAGGGACAGGGGAGGACGAGCAGTACTTC.

The chain combines TRBV5-5 with TRBJ2-1; possibly TRBD1 for D (5 bases). CDR3 length: 15 amino acids. Trimming pared 4 bases from V and 5 bases from J, leaving 16 bases between. In germline, CDR1 is SGHKS, CDR2 YYEKEE (reference sequence). The CDR3 region has the DNA TGTGCCAGCAGCACCAACCCTCGACAGAACAATGAGCAGTTCTTC. Its translation is CASSTNPRQNNEQFF.

The J gene is TRBJ2-1, the V gene TRBV7-3; D not certain. CDR1 and CDR2 from the germline V gene are SGHTA and FQGTGA. This CDR3 has 14 residues. V gave up 2 bases and J gave up 5 bases, with 10 bases separating them. CDR3 residues: CASSLSSANNEQFF. CDR3 nucleotide sequence: TGTGCCAGCAGCTTATCCAGCGCAAACAATGAGCAGTTCTTC.

This chain joins TRBV25-1 and TRBJ2-2, with D perhaps assigned TRBD1 or TRBD2 (7 bases each). CDR3 size: 16 residues. The V and J ends lost 1 base and 6 bases respectively, with 15 bases between them. Germline loops: CDR1 MGHDK, CDR2 SYGVNS. The CDR3 region is CASSEWEGARSGELFF. CDR3 in DNA: TGTGCCAGCAGTGAATGGGAGGGGGCGCGGTCCGGGGAGCTGTTTTTT.

The chain employs TRBV10-3 and TRBJ2-7; perhaps TRBD1 as D (5 bases). The V end was cut by 6 bases, the J end by 3 bases, with 6 bases between. Germline values: CDR1 ENHRY, CDR2 SYGVKD. The CDR3 spans 11 residues. This CDR3 is CAISDSYEQYF. CDR3 DNA sequence: TGTGCCATCAGCGACAGCTACGAGCAGTACTTC.

The V gene is TRBV7-2, the J gene TRBJ2-5; TRBD2 matches at 9 bases. J gave up 3 bases and V 4 bases, and 3 bases lay outside the gene matches. This CDR3 region has 14 residues. CDR1 and CDR2 from the germline V gene are SGHTA and FQGNSA. The CDR3 protein is CASSYLAGEETQYF. As DNA, the CDR3 is TGTGCCAGCAGCTACTTAGCGGGGGAAGAGACCCAGTACTTC.

This rearrangement joins TRBV5-4 to TRBJ1-4; the D is unclear. Between the trimmed V and J ends, which lost 1 base and 13 bases, there was a span of 17 bases. Germline values: CDR1 SGHNT, CDR2 YYREEE (reference sequence). The CDR3 is 14 amino acids. DNA for the CDR3: TGTGCCAGCAGCTTGCCCTCTGAGGGCTCCGGACTGTTTTTT. Residues: CASSLPSEGSGLFF.

CDR3 region: CASSYARSGGRGKSYEQYF. The CDR3, as DNA: TGTGCCAGCAGCTACGCCCGGTCGGGGGGGCGAGGCAAGTCCTACGAGCAGTACTTC. This rearrangement joins TRBV5-6 to TRBJ2-7, with 8 bases that match TRBD2. The CDR3 is made up of 19 amino acids. CDR1 is SGHDT and CDR2 is YYEEEE in the germline V gene. The junction had 18 bases not matched to a gene; V was cut back by 3 bases and J by 1 base. Full variable domain (missing parts from reference TRBV5-6 and TRBJ2-7): DAGVTQSPTHLIKTRGQQVTLRCSPKSGHDTVSWYQQALGQGPQFIFQYYEEEERQRGNFPDRFSGHQFPNYSSELNVNALLLGDSALYLCASSYARSGGRGKSYEQYFGPGTRLTVT.